The TCR beta chain described here comes from a study of T cell responses to AZD1222 COVID-19 vaccine (dated by TCRdb to the early 2020s). For the wider study: AZD1222 recipients given second doses at about 4 weeks or at about 12 weeks were pooled, since spike-specific TCR depth and breadth were not found to differ between the two schedules. TCR sequencing covered 233 trial participants: around 210 given two doses of AZD1222 and 26 given two doses of MenACWY control vaccine. Enrollment into the trials was organized by age into subgroups of 18-55, 56-69 and 70-plus years, and those subgroups contained approximately 150, 30 and 60 TCR-sequenced participants, respectively.

What the study reported, not specific to this receptor: Nearly half of unique spike-specific TCRs reportedly recognized epitopes outside regions mutated in the B.1.351 and B.1.1.7 variants. In the small 56-69-year group, the increase in depth fell short of significance, most likely because of low power. After two AZD1222 doses, spike-specific TCR breadth and depth were significantly higher than at day 0 and than in MenACWY recipients. Because no day 14 peak-response samples were available, the repertoires could be characterized only after the peak T cell response. Only six or seven AZD1222 recipients were SARS-CoV-2 seropositive at baseline, limiting conclusions about previously exposed vaccinees. The vaccine-associated CD4 TCRs covered the entire spike protein, and the dominant responses fell in regions 160-218 and 743-854. Most participants were white British and females outnumbered males, and the authors suggested that clonal diversity may have been underestimated.

The CDR3 regions of human TCRbeta chains were analyzed by immunosequencing. In the authors' own workflow: Repertoire TCRs were checked for matches against a reference library of SARS-CoV-2-specific TCRs that had been generated using the MIRA antigen-specificity platform. Breadth was defined as the fraction of unique TCRs that were SARS-CoV-2-associated, and depth was defined as the fraction of total T cells that were SARS-CoV-2-associated. Using the MIRA data, every spike-specific TCR was mapped to the spike region that the TCR reacted to and assigned to either a CD4 or a CD8 class. Log10-transformed breadth and depth values were compared by one-way ANOVA with Sidak's multiple comparisons tests. Sourced from immuneACCESS, this table was stored by TCRdb with only in-frame sequences that have V and J called. A share of the clones is absent; for the studies checked, an unresolved V gene accounts for under half, and the remainder has no known explanation. The V and J calls and clone size are taken from that table; D and trimming were inferred from the DNA. The sample includes 150,000 to 200,000 clones, with approximately 91% observed a single time. Clones ranked in the top ten supply around 1.6% of the sample.

The meaning of the sample's time point label: baseline before first vaccination. The vaccinee samples were drawn from two UK trials, COV001 and COV002, one of which was a single-blind randomized controlled phase 2/3 trial testing AZD1222 (ChAdOx1 nCoV-19) in healthy adults. For TCRbeta chain sequencing, PBMC samples were collected from trial participants at day 0 and at day 28 after the second dose. CDR1 and CDR2 are read off the germline V gene (reference sequence) as LNHDA and SQIVND. The CDR3 runs 15 residues from the cysteine to the phenylalanine. Only CDR3 DNA is held: 45 bases, read in frame from base 1. Cut back by 3 bases and 4 bases, the V and J ends lie 13 bases apart. Of note for this clone: This clone's antigen is unknown. Base quality data are lacking; no much larger clone is found one base away.

The receptor chain draws on TRBV19 and TRBJ1-5; the D gene remains uncertain. The starting material was peripheral blood, obtained on day 0 of AZD1222 vaccination. The clonotype was recovered from an adult in good health. The bases are TGTGCCAGTAGTATCTCCCAACAGCTAAATCAGCCCCAGCATTTT. Translated, this is CASSISQQLNQPQHF.